This section outlines one TCR beta chain sequence together with its context. Its antigen specificity is not known. Within one base of it there is no much larger clone, and no base qualities were kept. This sample stems from a study of shared clonotypes between healthy human individuals (dated by TCRdb to the early 2020s). For the study in its entirety: The cohort comprised a couple of women and a few men aged 18 to 49 years. Per donor, leukapheresis produced somewhere between about 0.85 and 9.5 billion PBMCs. Libraries were prepared and TCR repertoires were sequenced by different laboratories using diverse techniques, in order to increase sequencing depth and limit assay-specific biases. For each donor, CD4 naive and CD4 memory were each given three plates, CD8 naive was given two plates, and CD8 memory was given one plate. To estimate repertoire size and how much clonotypes are shared between individuals, the study performed deep sequencing of blood TCR repertoires from roughly five healthy adults.

Study-wide findings and limitations: Rarefaction of sorted-subset datasets indicated incomplete sequencing despite the large sequencing depth. The small number of donors limited the genetic and exposure-history diversity represented. When a few donors were compared, the shared fraction of clonotypes was 5% to 6.5% for naive CD4, 3.5% to 4% for naive CD8, 2.3% for memory CD4, and under 0.5% for memory CD8. Sampling was limited to blood, and TCR repertoires in tissue likely differ from TCR repertoires in blood. Compared with non-shared clonotypes, the clonotypes found in all four sorted-subset donors had higher generation probabilities. Based on pairwise subsampling, the degree of clonotype sharing among donors was expected to be affected by sequencing depth. Estimated clonotype richness was generally larger for naive than for memory subsets.

The CDR3 spans 16 residues, from the cysteine through the phenylalanine. Only the CDR3 part of the read is kept: 48 bases, read in frame from the first base. Based on the germline V gene, the CDR1 and CDR2 sequences are SGDLS and YYNGEE. Trimming costs V 0 bases and J 3 bases, and their ends lie 14 bases apart. Using the deep immunoSEQ assay, multiplex PCR amplified TCR CDR3 regions from genomic DNA. For each cell subset, the extracted genomic DNA was distributed evenly across all wells of several immunoSEQ 96-well plates, and each plate served as one replicate. For sorted subsets, approximately 0.2 ug of genomic DNA, equivalent to 25,000 to 35,000 T cell genomes, went into each replicate PCR. Purified libraries were measured with a Qubit 3.0 fluorometer, size-checked on a Bioanalyzer 2100, and measured again with the KAPA Library Quantification kit. A separate single-read 150-cycle Illumina NextSeq 550 flow cell was used to sequence each immunoSEQ 96-well plate. The study's processing was this. Because only junctional sequences without quality scores were contained in the immunoSEQ output, filtering matching that applied to full-length reads could not be performed. To assign V/J genes and CDR3, sequences were annotated using PyIR, a Python wrapper for IgBLAST v1.9, with IMGT germline references. Any read was removed if the V/J assignment was weak (E-value above 1e-6), the CDR3 was missing, or the read contained stop codons, out-of-frame junctions, or ambiguous translated residues. V3J clonotypes were defined by identical inferred V gene, J gene, and CDR3 amino acid sequence. To compute the percentage overlap between repertoires, the number of shared unique clonotypes was divided by the size of the smaller repertoire. RTK rarefaction, the Chao1 estimator, and Recon v2.1 estimates of unobserved clonotypes were used to assess repertoire richness. Generation probabilities for all TCRbeta clonotypes obtained by the gDNA method from a handful of donors were computed using OLGA. TCRdb obtained this table from immuneACCESS and retained in-frame rearrangements with V and J assigned. These tables miss some clones; where compared with another copy, unresolved V genes account for less than half of the shortfall, and the remainder is unexplained. That table is the source of V, J and clone size, and D and trimming were worked out from the DNA. This sample has 2 million to 2.5 million clones in its table, and 90% to 96% of those were observed once. The ten largest account for around 0.13% of the sample.

Donors were healthy HIV-negative adults with no recently reported acute infections or vaccinations. Every donor was a Caucasian adult residing in Nashville, Tennessee, USA. CD4+ T cells were enriched by magnetic negative selection, after which naive cells were positively selected on CD45RA and the negative fraction was taken as the memory subset. Blood was obtained by leukapheresis, after which PBMCs were separated by Ficoll-Histopaque density gradient centrifugation and cryopreserved in liquid nitrogen vapor phase. Analytical flow cytometry was used to check the purity and quantity of each magnetically sorted T cell population. Genomic DNA was isolated from every sorted fraction and measured by UV absorbance on a Nanodrop 2000c.

The receptor comes from a man aged 18 to 35 in good health. Input material: naive CD4+ T cells sorted from blood. The cell subset or site label of this sample denotes: CD45RA+ positively selected. The chain was built from TRBV9 and TRBJ2-3; D gene: possibly TRBD1, on 6 matching bases. The nucleotide sequence reads TGTGCCAGCAGCGTAGCGGCACTCAGGGGAACAGATACGCAGTATTTT. It translates to CASSVAALRGTDTQYF.